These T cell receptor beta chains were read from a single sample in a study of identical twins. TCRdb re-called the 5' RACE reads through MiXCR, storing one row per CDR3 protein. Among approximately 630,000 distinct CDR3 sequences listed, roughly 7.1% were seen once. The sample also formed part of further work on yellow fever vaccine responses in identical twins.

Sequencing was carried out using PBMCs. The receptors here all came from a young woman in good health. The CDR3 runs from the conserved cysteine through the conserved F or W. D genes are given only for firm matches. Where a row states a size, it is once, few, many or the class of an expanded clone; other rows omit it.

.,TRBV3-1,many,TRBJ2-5,CASSQSTNRGEYF,TGTGCCAGCAGCCAATCGACTAACCGTGGAGAGTACTTC
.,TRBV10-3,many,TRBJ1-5,CAISESEQVGRQPQHF,TGTGCCATCAGTGAGAGTGAACAGGTTGGGCGTCAGCCCCAGCATTTT
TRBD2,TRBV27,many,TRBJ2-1,CASTPGLAGNFGKDEQFF,TGTGCCAGCACACCCGGACTAGCGGGTAATTTTGGTAAGGATGAGCAGTTCTTC
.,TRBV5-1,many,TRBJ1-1,CASSLGVEGSEAFF,TGCGCCAGCAGCTTGGGGGTCGAGGGGTCTGAAGCTTTCTTT
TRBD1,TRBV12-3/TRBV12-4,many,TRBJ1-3,CASSQQGTSGNTIYF,TGTGCCAGCAGCCAACAGGGGACCTCTGGAAACACCATATATTTT
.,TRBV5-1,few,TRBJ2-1,CASSLDIGTGSDEQFF,TGCGCCAGCAGCTTGGATATCGGTACAGGGTCTGATGAGCAGTTCTTC
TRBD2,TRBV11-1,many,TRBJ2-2,CASSLKRSSGTNTGELFF,TGTGCCAGCAGCCTCAAAAGATCTAGCGGGACCAACACCGGGGAGCTGTTTTTT
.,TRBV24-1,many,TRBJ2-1,CATSAIKGTGTQNYNEQFF,TGTGCCACCAGTGCCATTAAGGGGACCGGGACACAAAACTACAATGAGCAGTTCTTC
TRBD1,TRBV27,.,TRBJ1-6,CASSPGTGGWSPLHF,TGTGCCAGCAGTCCCGGGACAGGAGGTTGGTCACCCCTCCACTTT
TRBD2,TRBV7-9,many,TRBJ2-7,CASSLLTSGSYEQYF,TGTGCCAGCAGCTTACTGACTAGCGGGAGCTACGAGCAGTACTTC
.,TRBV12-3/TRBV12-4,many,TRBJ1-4,CASSHDRGLFF,TGTGCCAGCAGTCATGACAGAGGACTGTTTTTT
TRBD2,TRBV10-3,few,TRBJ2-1,CAISGSTSGRSYNEQFF,TGTGCCATCAGTGGGAGTACTAGCGGGAGATCCTACAATGAGCAGTTCTTC
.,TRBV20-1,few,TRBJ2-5,CSPGQAQQETQYF,TGCAGCCCGGGACAAGCACAACAAGAGACCCAGTACTTC
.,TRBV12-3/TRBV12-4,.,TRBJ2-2,CARRGCTNTGELFF,TGTGCCAGAAGGGGGTGCACGAACACCGGGGAGCTGTTTTTT
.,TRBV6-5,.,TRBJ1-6,CASSYGTGGSNSPLHF,TGTGCCAGCAGCTACGGGACGGGCGGAAGTAATTCACCCCTCCACTTT
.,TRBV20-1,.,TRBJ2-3,CSAILGGPYTDTQYF,TGCAGTGCAATTCTCGGGGGGCCATACACAGATACGCAGTATTTT
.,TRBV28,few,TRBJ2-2,CASRAPGTGELFF,TGTGCCAGCCGGGCCCCTGGGACCGGGGAGCTGTTTTTT
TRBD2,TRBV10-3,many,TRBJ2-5,CAISELAEGPQETQYF,TGTGCCATCAGTGAGCTAGCGGAGGGGCCCCAAGAGACCCAGTACTTC
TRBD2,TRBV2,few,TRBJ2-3,CASSASGRSPDTQYF,TGTGCCAGCAGTGCTAGCGGGAGGTCCCCAGATACGCAGTATTTT
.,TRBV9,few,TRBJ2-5,CASSVDRGPQETQYF,TGTGCCAGCAGCGTAGATCGGGGGCCCCAAGAGACCCAGTACTTC
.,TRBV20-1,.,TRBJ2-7,CSAKSRGIHEQYF,TGCAGTGCCAAATCGCGAGGGATCCACGAGCAGTACTTC
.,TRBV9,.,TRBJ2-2,CASSADSFLTGELFF,TGTGCCAGCAGCGCGGACTCTTTTCTCACCGGGGAGCTGTTTTTT
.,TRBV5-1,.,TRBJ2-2,CASSFPARLHGELFF,TGCGCCAGCAGCTTCCCAGCCCGGTTACACGGGGAGCTGTTTTTT
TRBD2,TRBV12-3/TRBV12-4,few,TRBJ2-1,CASTELAGGIGEQFF,TGTGCCAGCACCGAACTAGCGGGAGGGATAGGTGAGCAGTTCTTC
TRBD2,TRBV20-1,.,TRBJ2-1,CSARDRWTSAYNEQFF,TGCAGTGCTAGAGATCGGTGGACTAGCGCCTACAATGAGCAGTTCTTC
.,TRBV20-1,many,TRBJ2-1,CSVPRAEYNEQFF,TGCAGTGTCCCCCGGGCAGAGTACAATGAGCAGTTCTTC
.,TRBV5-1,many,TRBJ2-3,CASSLEDTDTQYF,TGCGCCAGCAGCTTGGAGGACACAGATACGCAGTATTTT
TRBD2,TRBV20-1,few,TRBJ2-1,CSARVRLAGANEQFF,TGCAGTGCTAGAGTTCGGCTAGCGGGAGCCAATGAGCAGTTCTTC
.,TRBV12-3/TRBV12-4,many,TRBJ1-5,CASSLSPGHSNQPQHF,TGTGCCAGCAGTTTATCACCTGGACATAGCAATCAGCCCCAGCATTTT
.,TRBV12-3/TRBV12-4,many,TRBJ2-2,CASIIAEINTGELFF,TGTGCCAGCATCATAGCGGAGATAAACACCGGGGAGCTGTTTTTT
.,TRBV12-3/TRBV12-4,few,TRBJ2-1,CASSLGPLGGDEQFF,TGTGCCAGCAGTTTAGGCCCACTTGGCGGTGATGAGCAGTTCTTC
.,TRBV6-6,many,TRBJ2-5,CASSPLVRETQYF,TGTGCCAGCAGCCCACTAGTAAGAGAGACCCAGTACTTC